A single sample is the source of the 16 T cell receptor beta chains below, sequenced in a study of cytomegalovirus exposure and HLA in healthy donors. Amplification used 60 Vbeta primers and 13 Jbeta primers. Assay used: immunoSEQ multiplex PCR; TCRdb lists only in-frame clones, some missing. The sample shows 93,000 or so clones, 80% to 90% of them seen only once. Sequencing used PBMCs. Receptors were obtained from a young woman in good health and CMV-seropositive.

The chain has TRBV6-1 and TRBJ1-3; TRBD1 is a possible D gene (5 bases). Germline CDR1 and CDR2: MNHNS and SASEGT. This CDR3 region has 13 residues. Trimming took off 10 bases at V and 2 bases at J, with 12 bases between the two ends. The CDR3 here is CATAKGPGNTIYF. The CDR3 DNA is TGTGCCACTGCCAAGGGGCCTGGAAACACCATATATTTT.

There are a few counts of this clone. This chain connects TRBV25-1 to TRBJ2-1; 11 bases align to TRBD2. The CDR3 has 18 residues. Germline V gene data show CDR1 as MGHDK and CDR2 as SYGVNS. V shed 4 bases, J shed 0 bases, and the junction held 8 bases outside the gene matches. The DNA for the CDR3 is TGTGCCAGCAGTGGGACTAGCGGGCCCCAAAGCTCCTACAATGAGCAGTTCTTC. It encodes CASSGTSGPQSSYNEQFF.

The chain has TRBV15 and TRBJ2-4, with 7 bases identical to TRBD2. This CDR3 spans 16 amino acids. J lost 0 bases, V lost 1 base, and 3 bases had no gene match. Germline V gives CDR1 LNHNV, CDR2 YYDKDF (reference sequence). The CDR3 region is CATSRGQREAKNIQYF. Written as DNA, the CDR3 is TGTGCCACCAGCAGAGGACAGCGGGAAGCCAAAAACATTCAGTACTTC.

CDR3 sequence: CASSVAGLGMNTEAFF. The CDR3 DNA is TGTGCCAGCAGCGTGGCCGGCTTGGGCATGAACACTGAAGCTTTCTTT. This rearrangement joins TRBV7-9 to TRBJ1-1; D gene uncertain. V lost 5 bases, J lost 0 bases, and 16 bases lay in between. The CDR3 runs 16 residues. Per the germline V gene, CDR1 is SEHNR and CDR2 is FQNEAQ (reference sequence).

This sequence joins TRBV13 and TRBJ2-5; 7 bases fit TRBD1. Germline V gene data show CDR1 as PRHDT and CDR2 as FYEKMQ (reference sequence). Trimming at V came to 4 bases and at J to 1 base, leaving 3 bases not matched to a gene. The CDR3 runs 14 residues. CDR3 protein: CASSSRQGQETQYF. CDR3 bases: TGTGCCAGCAGCTCCCGACAGGGCCAAGAGACCCAGTACTTC.

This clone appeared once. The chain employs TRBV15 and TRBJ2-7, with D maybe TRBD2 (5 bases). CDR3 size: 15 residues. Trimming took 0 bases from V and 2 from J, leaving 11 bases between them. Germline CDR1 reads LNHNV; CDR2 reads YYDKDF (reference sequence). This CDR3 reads CATSRDGLGAYEQYF. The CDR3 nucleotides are TGTGCCACCAGCAGAGACGGACTGGGAGCCTACGAGCAGTACTTC. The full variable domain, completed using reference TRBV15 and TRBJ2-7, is DAMVIQNPRYQVTQFGKPVTLSCSQTLNHNVMYWYQQKSSQAPKLLFHYYDKDFNNEADTPDNFQSRRPNTSFCFLDIRSPGLGDTAMYLCATSRDGLGAYEQYFGPGTRLTVT.

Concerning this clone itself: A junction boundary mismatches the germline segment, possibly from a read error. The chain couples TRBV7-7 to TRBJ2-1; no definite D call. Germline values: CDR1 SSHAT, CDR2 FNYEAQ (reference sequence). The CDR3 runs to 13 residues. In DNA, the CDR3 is TGTGCTAGCAGCTTAGTCGAGAACAATGAGCAGTTCTTC. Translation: CASSLVENNEQFF.

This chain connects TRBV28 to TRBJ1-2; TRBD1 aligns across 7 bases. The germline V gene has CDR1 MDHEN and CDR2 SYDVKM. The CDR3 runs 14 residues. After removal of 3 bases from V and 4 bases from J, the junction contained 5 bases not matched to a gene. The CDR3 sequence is CASSLGDSIYGYTF. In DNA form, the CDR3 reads TGTGCCAGCAGTTTGGGGGACAGTATCTATGGCTACACCTTC.

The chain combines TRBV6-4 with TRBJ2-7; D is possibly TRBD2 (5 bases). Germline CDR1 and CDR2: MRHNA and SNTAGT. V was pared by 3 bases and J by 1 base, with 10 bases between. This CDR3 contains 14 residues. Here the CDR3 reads CASSERADSYEQYF. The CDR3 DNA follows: TGTGCCAGCAGTGAGAGGGCGGATTCCTACGAGCAGTACTTC.

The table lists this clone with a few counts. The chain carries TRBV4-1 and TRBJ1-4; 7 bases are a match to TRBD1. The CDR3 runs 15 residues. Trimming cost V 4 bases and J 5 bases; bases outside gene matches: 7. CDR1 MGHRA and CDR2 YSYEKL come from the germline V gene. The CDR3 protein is CASSPQDRRNEKLFF. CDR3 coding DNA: TGCGCCAGCAGCCCACAGGACAGGAGAAATGAAAAACTGTTTTTT.

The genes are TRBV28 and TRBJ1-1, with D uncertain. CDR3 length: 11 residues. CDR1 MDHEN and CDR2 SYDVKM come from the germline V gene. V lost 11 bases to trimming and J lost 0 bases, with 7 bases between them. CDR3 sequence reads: CASEVNTEAFF. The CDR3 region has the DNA TGTGCCTCAGAGGTGAACACTGAAGCTTTCTTT.

Here the CDR3 reads CASRGQQETQYF. Written as DNA, the CDR3 is TGTGCCAGCAGGGGGCAACAAGAGACCCAGTACTTC. V usage is TRBV27 and J usage is TRBJ2-5; D is perhaps TRBD1 (5 bases). Germline-derived CDR1 and CDR2 are MNHEY and SMNVEV (reference sequence). This CDR3 region has 12 residues. Deletions cut 6 bases from V and 2 bases from J, with 7 bases between.

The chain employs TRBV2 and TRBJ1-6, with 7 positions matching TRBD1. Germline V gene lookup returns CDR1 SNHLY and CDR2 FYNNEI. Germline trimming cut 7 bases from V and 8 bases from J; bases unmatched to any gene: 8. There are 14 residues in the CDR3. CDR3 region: CASTSTTGYSPLHF. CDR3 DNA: TGTGCCAGCACCTCAACGACAGGGTATTCACCCCTCCACTTT.

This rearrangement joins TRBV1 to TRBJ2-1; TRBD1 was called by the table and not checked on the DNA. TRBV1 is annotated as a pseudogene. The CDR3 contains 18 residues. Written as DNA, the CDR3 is TGCACCAGCAGCCAAGACTTTCATGGGGAGAGGACAGGCCATGAGCAGTTCTTC. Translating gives CTSSQDFHGERTGHEQFF.

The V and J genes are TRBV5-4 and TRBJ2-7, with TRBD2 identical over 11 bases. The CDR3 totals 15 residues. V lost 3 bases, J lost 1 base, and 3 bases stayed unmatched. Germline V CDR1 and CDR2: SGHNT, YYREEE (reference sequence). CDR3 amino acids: CASSSGTSGSYEQYF. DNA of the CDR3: TGTGCCAGCAGCTCCGGGACTAGCGGATCCTACGAGCAGTACTTC. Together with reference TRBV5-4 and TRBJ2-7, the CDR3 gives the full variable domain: ETGVTQSPTHLIKTRGQQVTLRCSSQSGHNTVSWYQQALGQGPQFIFQYYREEENGRGNFPPRFSGLQFPNYSSELNVNALELDDSALYLCASSSGTSGSYEQYFGPGTRLTVT.

CDR3 amino acids: CASSIRPTSGGASPETQYF. CDR3 sequence (DNA): TGTGCCAGTAGTATAAGGCCGACTAGCGGGGGGGCTTCTCCAGAGACCCAGTACTTC. V usage is TRBV19 and J usage is TRBJ2-5; TRBD2 aligns across 14 bases. After removal of 2 bases from V and 4 bases from J, the junction contained 12 bases not matched to a gene. Germline CDR1 and CDR2: LNHDA and SQIVND (reference sequence). The CDR3 contains 19 residues.